The following is a T cell receptor beta chain sequence with its context. The study drew its donors from healthy HIV-negative adults without recent acute infections or vaccinations. Looked up from germline, CDR1 is SGHRS and CDR2 is YFSETQ. Trimming removed 3 bases at V and 6 bases at J, with 12 bases between. The CDR3 is made up of 14 amino acids. Generated by immunoSEQ multiplex PCR, the TCRdb table keeps only in-frame clones and is missing some. The sample has around 2.3 million clones, more than 90% seen once. These data are taken from a study of shared clonotypes between healthy human individuals.

The TCR sequence derives from a man aged 18-30 years in good health. Sequencing used naive CD4+ T cells sorted from blood. Described subset: CD45RA+ positively selected. This rearrangement joins TRBV5-1 to TRBJ2-2; TRBD2 might be the D (6 bases). The CDR3 DNA is TGCGCCAGCAGCTCGGGGGTTTACCCCGGGGAGCTGTTTTTT. Protein: CASSSGVYPGELFF.